These 9 T cell receptor beta chains share one sample of origin, sequenced in a study of cytomegalovirus exposure and HLA in healthy donors. PCR employed 60 Vbeta and 13 Jbeta primers. Clones were sequenced by immunoSEQ multiplex PCR, and TCRdb holds only the in-frame ones, with some missing. Of 70,000 to 90,000 clones listed, 55% to 70% were seen once; the top ten hold approximately 16%. The sample consisted of PBMCs. These receptors came from a woman between 40 and 55 years old in good health and CMV-seropositive.

This sequence joins TRBV19 and TRBJ1-1; D is perhaps TRBD1 (5 bases). Per the germline V gene, CDR1 is LNHDA and CDR2 is SQIVND (reference sequence). Between the trimmed V and J ends, which lost 9 bases and 1 base, there was a span of 18 bases. The CDR3 is 15 amino acids. This CDR3 is CARNDSRAPNTEAFF. The CDR3 region has the DNA TGTGCCAGAAATGACTCCAGGGCTCCGAACACTGAAGCTTTCTTT.

The V gene is TRBV7-2, the J gene TRBJ2-7; 7 bases agree with TRBD2. The CDR3 totals 16 residues. Germline CDR1 reads SGHTA; CDR2 reads FQGNSA. Unmatched junction bases numbered 6, after V lost 0 bases and J lost 1 base. CDR3 in amino acids: CASSLADREASYEQYF. CDR3 in DNA: TGTGCCAGCAGCTTAGCCGACCGGGAGGCATCCTACGAGCAGTACTTC.

The V gene is TRBV27, the J gene TRBJ1-1; D unclear. The V and J ends lost 2 bases and 7 bases respectively, with 14 bases between them. Germline CDR1 reads MNHEY; CDR2 reads SMNVEV (reference sequence). This CDR3 is 14 amino acids long. This CDR3 reads CASSLHEGINEAFF. Here the CDR3 DNA reads TGTGCCAGCAGTTTACATGAGGGCATCAATGAAGCTTTCTTT.

The chain employs TRBV4-3 and TRBJ2-6, with 7 positions matching TRBD1. The ends lost 4 bases at V and 2 bases at J; junction bases unmatched: 5. Germline CDR1 is LGHNA and CDR2 is YSLEER. The CDR3 has 16 amino acids. CDR3 coding DNA: TGCGCCAGCAGCCGGACAGACAGGGCTGGGGCCAACGTCCTGACTTTC. This encodes CASSRTDRAGANVLTF.

The rearrangement links TRBV10-1 to TRBJ1-3, with D hard to call. Trimming removed 0 bases at V and 0 bases at J, with 6 bases between. The CDR3 extends over 15 amino acids. The germline V gene encodes CDR1 WNHNN and CDR2 SYGVQD (reference sequence). CDR3 bases: TGCGCCAGCAGTGAGTCAGCCGTCTCTGGAAACACCATATATTTT. Its translation: CASSESAVSGNTIYF.

V is TRBV6-4 and J is TRBJ1-2, with D hard to call. The CDR3 length is 12 residues. Looked up from germline, CDR1 is MRHNA and CDR2 is SNTAGT. With 1 base removed from V and 5 bases from J, the gap between germline ends came to 5 bases. The CDR3 DNA sequence: TGTGCCAGCAGTGACTTCCTTTATGGCTACACCTTC. It translates to CASSDFLYGYTF.

The rearrangement links TRBV7-2 to TRBJ1-2, with 9 bases lining up with TRBD1. CDR1 and CDR2 from the germline V gene are SGHTA and FQGNSA. There are 13 residues in the CDR3. The J segment lost 7 bases and the V segment lost 4 bases, leaving 4 bases of the junction unmatched. As DNA, the CDR3 is TGTGCCAGCAGCTACCGGGACAGGGTTGGCTACACCTTC. Amino acids: CASSYRDRVGYTF. Full variable domain (rest looked up from reference TRBV7-2 and TRBJ1-2): GAGVSQSPSNKVTEKGKDVELRCDPISGHTALYWYRQSLGQGLEFLIYFQGNSAPDKSGLPSDRFSAERTGGSVSTLTIQRTQQEDSAVYLCASSYRDRVGYTFGSGTRLTVV.

The chain joins TRBV28 to TRBJ1-2; 9 bases agree with TRBD1. The germline V gene has CDR1 MDHEN and CDR2 SYDVKM. CDR3 length: 17 residues. V lost 4 bases, J lost 5 bases, and 14 bases stayed unmatched. The CDR3 here is CASSSSSGTGINYGYTF. Here the CDR3 DNA reads TGTGCCAGCAGTTCTTCATCCGGGACAGGGATAAATTATGGCTACACCTTC.

The chain combines TRBV4-1 with TRBJ2-7, with D possibly TRBD2 on 6 matching bases. The CDR3 consists of 16 residues. Germline V gives CDR1 MGHRA, CDR2 YSYEKL. With 0 bases removed from V and 5 bases from J, the gap between germline ends came to 17 bases. The CDR3 region has the DNA TGCGCCAGCAGCCAAGATCATGCTAGCGCTTGGGACGAGCAGTACTTC. It is translated as CASSQDHASAWDEQYF.